The source of this T cell receptor beta chain is a study of blood T cells in healthy people across ages. Using a J-beta primer mix together with a sample-barcoded 5' primer, a second PCR was run for roughly 6 to 11 cycles. TCRdb called the 5' RACE reads again in MiXCR, with one record for every CDR3 protein. The data hold 1.5 million to 2 million distinct CDR3 sequences, with approximately 30% observed a single time. In the case of this clonotype: Its antigen is undetermined.

This CDR3 has 13 amino acids. Germline CDR1 is SGHRS and CDR2 is YFSETQ. Between the trimmed V and J ends, which lost 4 bases and 7 bases, there was a span of 9 bases. Study-wide results and caveats: Measured against age, TCR beta diversity per million T cells decreased in a roughly linear manner. Investigators viewed diversity estimates from one million T cells as underestimates, the study reported. Fewer expanded clones and more diversity marked long-lived versus aged donors.

Sequences were obtained from blood. The receptor comes from a woman aged 30 to 39 in good health. The chain has TRBV5-1 and TRBJ1-6; D not certain. CDR3 coding DNA: TGCGCCAGCAGCAGCTACAGAAATTCACCCCTCCACTTT. This translates into CASSSYRNSPLHF.